This T cell receptor beta chain stems from a study of beta chain features in type 1 diabetes. The CDR3 totals 15 residues. Germline CDR1 is MGHDK and CDR2 is SYGVNS. The ends lost 6 bases at V and 2 bases at J; junction bases unmatched: 6. A remark on this clone: In the same sample, other DNA sequences code for this CDR3.

The sequenced template was cDNA made from the entire isolated RNA. The table came from immunoSEQ multiplex PCR; TCRdb's copy has only in-frame clones and leaves some out. The sample shows about 320,000 clones, about 14% of them seen only once. A CD45RO/CCR7/CD25/CD127/CD95/CD27 panel sorted naive, central memory, regulatory and stem cell-like memory CD4+ cells. The receptor's source is a man aged 25-40 years in good health. This chain links TRBV25-1 with TRBJ2-3; 9 bases line up with TRBD2. What was sequenced was central memory CD4+ T cells from blood. In DNA form, the CDR3 reads TGTGCCAGCAGCGACAGCGGGGGGATCACAGATACGCAGTATTTT. Its translation is CASSDSGGITDTQYF.